This T cell receptor beta chain is from a study of T cell repertoires in cytomegalovirus infection. Study summary: The authors relied on CMV epitopes, both recently identified HLA-C-restricted and well-studied HLA-B-restricted. Public TCR beta signature analysis indicated the presence of both CMV infection and matching HLA type. Regarding the study as a whole: The cumulative frequency of public TCR beta families distinguished individuals who carried CMV together with the relevant HLA. Ex vivo, HLA-C-restricted CMV-specific TCR beta clonotypes prevailed over the rest of the response.

TCRdb ran MiXCR on the reads and lists one entry per CDR3 protein. Of 750,000 to 900,000 distinct CDR3 sequences in the sample, almost 30% were seen once. V shed 5 bases and J shed 0 bases, with 11 bases lying between them. The CDR3 is 15 amino acids. Germline CDR1 SGHTA, CDR2 FQGTGA. Comments on this clonotype: The antigen is not known.

V usage is TRBV7-3 and J usage is TRBJ2-4, with unresolved D. The sample consisted of cultured CD8+ T cells from PBMCs, taken from culture after CMV antigen stimulation. This TCR derives from a human donor in good health (CMV status not recorded). Some clones in this sample may be carry-over from other donors' samples. Written as DNA, the CDR3 is TGTGCCAGCAGCCTGGACGGAATAGCCAAAAACATTCAGTACTTC. It is translated as CASSLDGIAKNIQYF.